This T cell receptor (beta chain) was identified during a study of vaccination effects on CD4 cells after COVID-19. This clone occurred a few times. Its antigen remains unidentified. Viral peptide pools were used in the ViraFEST assay to expand antigen-specific CD4+ T cells, and sequencing came afterward. Following a roughly ten-day culture, CD4+ T cells were purified. Germline V gene lookup returns CDR1 LGHNA and CDR2 YNFKEQ. The length of the CDR3 is 17 residues. The J segment lost 4 bases and the V segment lost 0 bases, leaving 8 bases of the junction unmatched. The protocol was immunoSEQ multiplex PCR, while the TCRdb copy is restricted to in-frame clones and leaves out a portion. The sample lists approximately 87,000 clones, approximately 81% occurring once.

This material consisted of CD4+ T cells from PBMCs cultured with HCoV-229E spike peptides, taken before COVID-19 vaccination. The chain couples TRBV4-2 to TRBJ1-4; 7 nucleotides line up with TRBD1. This sequence originates from a human donor who received a COVID-19 vaccine. CDR3 coding DNA: TGTGCCAGCAGCCAAGACGAACAGGGGAGCGGTAATGAAAAACTGTTTTTT. It codes for CASSQDEQGSGNEKLFF.